The clone carrying this T cell receptor beta chain was recorded once. In germline, CDR1 is SNHLY, CDR2 FYNNEI. V was trimmed by 9 bases and J by 6 bases, leaving 16 bases between them. This CDR3 comprises 13 residues. The entry originates in a study of blood T cell repertoires in COVID-19. The wider study: Specimens from acute and convalescent COVID-19 originated in the United States, Italy and Spain. PBMCs, B-cell-depleted T cells, or T cells provided the cDNA or gDNA that made up the material.

Original processing notes: Amplification with reference gene primers provided the estimates of nucleated cell counts. The protocol was immunoSEQ multiplex PCR, while the TCRdb copy is restricted to in-frame clones and leaves out a portion. V, J and clone size were drawn from that table, and D and trimming were deduced from the DNA. In the table there are some 180,000 clones, approximately 84% of which are singletons. This receptor was obtained from a man aged 65-85 years with active or convalescent COVID-19. Input material: peripheral blood. The chain joins TRBV2 to TRBJ2-3; a possible D gene is TRBD1 (5 bases). CDR3 region: CASAATELDTQYF. CDR3 sequence (DNA): TGTGCCAGTGCCGCGACAGAGCTGGATACGCAGTATTTT.